A single T cell receptor (beta chain) is shown here with its context. Membership in each cohort depended on participant-reported clinical history. J lost 8 bases, V lost 5 bases, and 11 bases had no gene match. The V gene's germline CDR1 is LNHDA and CDR2 SQIVND (reference sequence). The CDR3 sequence is 14 residues long. This record comes from a study of blood T cell repertoires in COVID-19. Background on the study: Whether acute or convalescent, the COVID-19 samples came from the United States, Italy and Spain.

The protocol was immunoSEQ multiplex PCR, while the TCRdb copy is restricted to in-frame clones and leaves out a portion. The profile shows about 310,000 clones, almost 90% of them singletons. The chain is built from TRBV19 and TRBJ1-1, with 7 bases aligning to TRBD1. The sample consisted of PBMCs or T cells enriched from blood (not recorded which). The clonotype originates from a young woman with acute COVID-19. Here the CDR3 reads CASSPDRRGLEAFF. CDR3 sequence (DNA): TGTGCCAGTAGTCCCGACAGGAGGGGGCTCGAAGCTTTCTTT.